A selection of T cell receptor beta chains follows, all from one sample in a study of vaccination and CD4 T cells after COVID-19. TCRdb re-called the PCR reads with MiXCR, one entry per CDR3 protein. The sample yields 20,000 to 25,000 distinct CDR3 sequences, 45% to 60% seen once. These receptors have no identified antigens. The sequenced sample consisted of CD4+ T cells from blood, cultured in vitro. Receptors were obtained from a human donor who had recovered from COVID-19. The CDR3 runs from the conserved cysteine through the conserved F or W. The D gene is left open where the match is weak. Rows may omit the clone size; those that give it use once, few, many or a size class.

j_call v_call clone_size d_call cdr3_nt cdr3_aa
TRBJ2-1 TRBV11-3 NA TRBD2 TGTGCCAGCAGCTTAGGTAGCACTAGCGGGAGTCGCGATGAGCAGTTCTTC CASSLGSTSGSRDEQFF
TRBJ2-2 TRBV30 NA NA TGTGCCTGGAGTGTGGGGACCCACACCGGGGAGCTGTTTTTT CAWSVGTHTGELFF
TRBJ1-6 TRBV7-9 NA NA TGTGCCAGCAGGAGGAGGGACCTTGCCAATTCACCCCTCCACTTT CASRRRDLANSPLHF
TRBJ2-7 TRBV5-4 NA TRBD2 TGTGCCAGCAGCGTTTTTGAGCGGGAGGGCCTCGACGAGCAGTACTTC CASSVFEREGLDEQYF
TRBJ2-6 TRBV20-1 NA NA TGCAGTGCGCCCCCCCCGTTTGAGATAGTCGTCTCTGGGGCCAACGTCCTGACTTTC CSAPPPFEIVVSGANVLTF
TRBJ1-1 TRBV11-3 NA NA TGTGCCAGCAGCTTAGCAGGAGTCACTGAAGCTTTCTTT CASSLAGVTEAFF
TRBJ1-3 TRBV7-3 few TRBD1 TGTGCCAGCAGCTTGGGCTACCGGGACAGTGGAAACACCATATATTTT CASSLGYRDSGNTIYF
TRBJ1-3 TRBV12-3/TRBV12-4 NA NA TGTGCCAGCAGGGAACAGGACGTATCAGGGGGAAACACCATATATTTT CASREQDVSGGNTIYF
TRBJ1-1 TRBV28 few NA TGTGCCAGCCCTCCGGGGACGGTGAACACTGAAGCTTTCTTT CASPPGTVNTEAFF
TRBJ2-7 TRBV5-1 NA NA TGCGCCAGCAGCTCGAGGGGAACAGGACCTTTCTCCTACGAGCAGTACTTC CASSSRGTGPFSYEQYF
TRBJ1-1 TRBV30 NA NA TGTGCCTGGAGTGTACAGGGATTCAACACTGAAGCTTTCTTT CAWSVQGFNTEAFF
TRBJ2-1 TRBV20-1 once TRBD2 TGCAGTGCTCTGCTAGCGGGAGGGCTGGATGAGCAGTTCTTC CSALLAGGLDEQFF
TRBJ1-2 TRBV6-5 NA NA TGTGCCAGCAGTTACTCGAATGCAGTCAACTATGGCTACACCTTC CASSYSNAVNYGYTF
TRBJ2-6 TRBV7-2 NA TRBD2 TGTGCCAGCAGCCCCAGGGAGGGCGTCACCTCTGGGGCCAACGTCCTGACTTTC CASSPREGVTSGANVLTF
TRBJ2-1 TRBV6-1 NA NA TGTGCCAGCAGTGAAGGGCTCTACAATGAGCAGTTCTTC CASSEGLYNEQFF
TRBJ1-2 TRBV11-2 NA NA TGTGCCAGCTCCCCGGAGCAGGGCTATGGCTACACCTTC CASSPEQGYGYTF
TRBJ2-1 TRBV18 NA TRBD1 TGTGCCAGCTCACCGACAGGGGGCCATGAGCAGTTCTTC CASSPTGGHEQFF
TRBJ1-5 TRBV7-9 NA TRBD1 TGTGCCAGCAGCAAACAGGGGGGCAATCAGCCCCAGCATTTT CASSKQGGNQPQHF
TRBJ2-5 TRBV7-2 NA NA TGTGCCAGCAGCTTAAAGGGTCTGGGTACCCAGTACTTC CASSLKGLGTQYF
TRBJ2-7 TRBV3-1 NA TRBD2 TGTGCCAGCAGCCAACTGTCTAGCGGGAGACAGCAGTACTTC CASSQLSSGRQQYF
TRBJ1-1 TRBV7-9 NA NA TGTGCCAGCAGCTTCACAGGGACTCTTGAAGCTTTCTTT CASSFTGTLEAFF
TRBJ1-1 TRBV20-1 NA NA TGCAGTGCTAGCGGGTGGGGGGCAAGAACTGAAGCTTTCTTT CSASGWGARTEAFF
TRBJ1-1 TRBV5-1 NA NA TGCGCCAGCAGCTTGCAGGCGACGAACACTGAAGCTTTCTTT CASSLQATNTEAFF
TRBJ1-3 TRBV20-1 NA NA TGCAGTGCTGCGTCATCTGGAAACACCATATATTTT CSAASSGNTIYF
TRBJ2-5 TRBV20-1 NA NA TGCAGTGCTAGAGATCAAGAGACCCAGTACTTC CSARDQETQYF
TRBJ1-5 TRBV19 few TRBD1 TGTGCCAGTACCTCCACAGGGGGAGTCAATCAGCCCCAGCATTTT CASTSTGGVNQPQHF
TRBJ2-5 TRBV27 NA TRBD1 TGTGCCAGCAGTCTCGGGACAGGGGAGTTGGAGACCCAGTACTTC CASSLGTGELETQYF
TRBJ1-1 TRBV15 NA NA TGTGCCACCAGCAGAGAAAACTACGCTTTCTTT CATSRENYAFF
TRBJ2-5 TRBV30 NA TRBD2 TGTGCCTCTCGGACTAGCGGGGTAGAGACCCAGTACTTC CASRTSGVETQYF
TRBJ1-6 TRBV6-5 few TRBD1 TGTGCCAGCAGTTACGCGACAGGGGATGGTTCACCCCTCCACTTT CASSYATGDGSPLHF